This TCR beta chain was retrieved from a study of identical twins. Study findings and constraints: A partial confounding effect on zero-insertion analyses could come from invariant MAIT and iNKT cells. Abundant cord blood beta clonotypes carried fewer insertions; memory repertoires showed none.

Details on this clonotype: Its antigen is unknown.

MiXCR, applied by TCRdb to the 5' RACE reads, yields one record per CDR3 protein. The sample carries around 500,000 distinct CDR3 sequences, 14% recorded once. This sample also belongs to another study, concerning yellow fever vaccine responses in identical twins. According to that study: Reports say the vaccine T cell response in twins looked partly convergent and partly personalized.

Sequenced input: CD4+ T cells sorted from blood. This clonotype originated in a woman aged 18 to 35 in good health.

The CDR3 DNA sequence: TGTGCCAGCAGTGAGACGGGCGGGGGGGAATTTAGCACAGATACGCAGTATTTT. Translated, it gives CASSETGGGEFSTDTQYF. The rearrangement joins TRBV2 to TRBJ2-3, with 9 positions matching TRBD2. CDR1 and CDR2 from the germline V gene are SNHLY and FYNNEI. This CDR3 contains 18 residues. V lost 3 bases to trimming and J lost 0 bases; unmatched junction nucleotides: 10.